What follows are 21 T cell receptor beta chains derived from one specimen sequenced in a study of persistence of HIV-infected CD4 T cells. The stimulus was an HIV-1 Gag 15-mer peptide pool, approximately 0.93 ug/peptide/mL. CD40L-negative CD69-negative CD45RO-high memory CD4+ T cells were sorted as populations depleted of antigen-responding cells. The libraries were made with immunoSEQ version 4 in survey mode. Generated by immunoSEQ multiplex PCR, the TCRdb table keeps only in-frame clones and is missing some. The sample yields 30,000 to 35,000 clones, around four fifths seen once. Their recognized antigens are unknown. The specimen was CD4+ T cells sorted from PBMCs after approximately 20-hour stimulation, collected from a patient who received antiretroviral therapy. These receptors came from an adult woman with HIV who was CMV-seropositive.

The chain links TRBV28 to TRBJ2-7; D is unclear. V lost 8 bases to trimming and J lost 0 bases, with 17 bases between them. The CDR3 sequence is 15 residues long. Germline loops: CDR1 MDHEN, CDR2 SYDVKM. The CDR3 sequence is CASLPAGRSSYEQYF. The CDR3 coding sequence is TGTGCCAGCCTTCCCGCAGGACGTAGCTCCTACGAGCAGTACTTC. Supplemented by reference TRBV28 and TRBJ2-7, the full variable domain reads DVKVTQSSRYLVKRTGEKVFLECVQDMDHENMFWYRQDPGLGLRLIYFSYDVKMKEKGDIPEGYSVSREKKERFSLILESASTNQTSMYLCASLPAGRSSYEQYFGPGTRLTVT.

The chain links TRBV7-7 to TRBJ1-2; 7 bases are shared with TRBD1. Trimming took 0 bases from V and 4 from J; bases not matched to a gene: 8. Germline loops: CDR1 SSHAT, CDR2 FNYEAQ (reference sequence). The CDR3 runs to 16 residues. The CDR3 DNA reads TGTGCCAGCAGCTTAGCGTTTAACAGGGGCACCTATGGCTACACCTTC. It codes for CASSLAFNRGTYGYTF.

This rearrangement joins TRBV9 to TRBJ1-6; the match to TRBD1 covers 8 bases. The V gene's germline CDR1 is SGDLS and CDR2 YYNGEE. The CDR3 is 16 amino acids. Unmatched junction bases numbered 15, after V lost 3 bases and J lost 13 bases. CDR3 protein: CASSASDRVGGKPLHF. The CDR3 nucleotides are TGTGCCAGCAGCGCCTCGGACAGGGTCGGGGGAAAGCCCCTCCACTTT.

This clone came up a few times. The chain joins TRBV5-6 to TRBJ1-3; TRBD1 might be the D (5 bases). The germline CDR1 and CDR2 sequences are SGHDT and YYEEEE. The CDR3 has 16 amino acids. Trimming took off 5 bases at V and 4 bases at J, with 19 bases between the two ends. This CDR3 reads CASSLNMAGIGNTIYF. The CDR3 DNA reads as TGTGCCAGCAGTTTAAACATGGCAGGGATCGGAAACACCATATATTTT.

This chain links TRBV27 with TRBJ1-1, with no clear D. The CDR3 length is 15 residues. Deletions cut 1 base from V and 0 bases from J, with 9 bases between. Germline CDR1 is MNHEY and CDR2 is SMNVEV (reference sequence). Here the CDR3 DNA reads TGTGCCAGCAGTTTATTTAAGGAAATGAACACTGAAGCTTTCTTT. Its protein is CASSLFKEMNTEAFF.

V gene TRBV12-3 or TRBV12-4 combines with J gene TRBJ1-1; TRBD1 is a possible D gene (5 bases). V was pared by 5 bases and J by 3 bases, with 10 bases between. This CDR3 has 13 amino acids. CDR3 in amino acids: CASSLRGYTEAFF. CDR3 DNA: TGTGCCAGCAGTCTGAGGGGCTACACTGAAGCTTTCTTT.

The chain recombines TRBV28 with TRBJ1-2; maybe TRBD1 (6 bases). In germline, CDR1 is MDHEN, CDR2 SYDVKM. The CDR3 spans 17 residues. Deletions cut 4 bases from V and 1 base from J, with 19 bases between. The CDR3 DNA reads as TGTGCCAGCAGTTCATATCAGGGGTCCACCAGTAACTATGGCTACACCTTC. It is translated as CASSSYQGSTSNYGYTF.

This clone turned up a few times. The chain joins TRBV28 to TRBJ1-2; the match to TRBD1 covers 7 bases. J gave up 5 bases and V 7 bases, and 13 bases lay outside the gene matches. The CDR3 covers 15 residues. Germline assignment: CDR1 MDHEN and CDR2 SYDVKM. CDR3 amino acids: CASTMGTETTYGYTF. For the CDR3, the DNA is TGTGCCAGCACCATGGGGACAGAAACTACTTATGGCTACACCTTC.

V usage is TRBV27 and J usage is TRBJ1-6; 10 positions match TRBD1. The CDR3 runs 15 residues. Losses at the gene ends were 0 bases for V and 7 bases for J; bases not matched to a gene: 0. Germline V gives CDR1 MNHEY, CDR2 SMNVEV (reference sequence). Written as DNA, the CDR3 is TGTGCCAGCAGTTTATCGGACAGGGGGAATTCACCCCTCCACTTT. This encodes CASSLSDRGNSPLHF.

In this sample, this clone turned up a few times. The chain joins TRBV30 to TRBJ1-1, with D uncertain. Trimming shortened V by 0 bases and J by 1 base, and 12 bases separated the two germline ends. Germline assignment: CDR1 GTSNPN and CDR2 SVGIG (reference sequence). The CDR3 spans 15 residues. The CDR3 DNA is TGTGCCTGGAGTGTGTCGTCGACGGGGAACACTGAAGCTTTCTTT. Its protein product is CAWSVSSTGNTEAFF.

This chain links TRBV30 with TRBJ1-1; no firm D call. There are 13 residues in the CDR3. CDR1 and CDR2 from the germline V gene are GTSNPN and SVGIG (reference sequence). The V end lost 0 bases, the J end lost 6 bases, and 11 bases lay between the germline ends. The CDR3 loop reads CAWSVHGPAEAFF. As DNA, the CDR3 is TGTGCCTGGAGTGTGCACGGGCCGGCTGAAGCTTTCTTT.

The V call is TRBV15, the J call TRBJ1-1; a possible D gene is TRBD1 (5 bases). The ends were cut back, 1 base at V and 4 bases at J, with 13 bases in the middle. Germline V CDR1 and CDR2: LNHNV, YYDKDF (reference sequence). CDR3 length equals 15 residues. CDR3 coding DNA: TGTGCCACCAGCAGAGTGAGGGCTGGGGGCACTGAAGCTTTCTTT. It is translated as CATSRVRAGGTEAFF. Combining the CDR3 with reference TRBV15 and TRBJ1-1 gives the whole variable domain DAMVIQNPRYQVTQFGKPVTLSCSQTLNHNVMYWYQQKSSQAPKLLFHYYDKDFNNEADTPDNFQSRRPNTSFCFLDIRSPGLGDTAMYLCATSRVRAGGTEAFFGQGTRLTVV.

This clone was observed a few times. This chain connects TRBV28 to TRBJ2-4; D may be TRBD2 (5 bases). Germline lookup yields CDR1 MDHEN and CDR2 SYDVKM. Trimming shortened V by 5 bases and J by 3 bases, and 17 bases separated the two germline ends. The CDR3 totals 16 residues. For the CDR3, the DNA is TGTGCCAGCAGTCGCGAATTAACTAGAGTCAAAAACATTCAGTACTTC. Encoded protein: CASSRELTRVKNIQYF.

The rearrangement links TRBV9 to TRBJ2-3; D gene ambiguous. Germline V CDR1 and CDR2: SGDLS, YYNGEE. V gave up 3 bases and J gave up 3 bases, with 8 bases separating them. This CDR3 contains 13 residues. DNA for the CDR3: TGTGCCAGCAGCGGGGTGGGGACAGATACGCAGTATTTT. It specifies CASSGVGTDTQYF.

The chain has TRBV5-8 and TRBJ2-3; no clear D. The CDR3 extends over 15 amino acids. Per the germline V gene, CDR1 is SGHTS and CDR2 is YDEGEE. Trimming left V 0 bases short and J 2 bases short, with 10 bases between. CDR3 sequence: CASSLVGADTDTQYF. The CDR3 DNA reads TGTGCCAGCAGCTTGGTGGGTGCAGACACAGATACGCAGTATTTT.

The V call is TRBV19, the J call TRBJ1-2; the D gene is possibly TRBD1 (5 bases). In germline, CDR1 is LNHDA, CDR2 SQIVND (reference sequence). The CDR3 has 13 residues. V gave up 6 bases and J gave up 4 bases, with 12 bases separating them. The CDR3 region is CASSDLGLYGYTF. In DNA form, the CDR3 reads TGTGCCAGTAGCGACCTGGGGCTCTATGGCTACACCTTC.

With respect to this clone: It is unclear where the CDR3 begins or ends on the DNA, so no DNA is shown, and the CDR3 is as TCRdb lists it. The CDR3 spells CASRLAWGQGIRPQHF. The chain links TRBV12-2 to TRBJ1-5; the DNA was not used to check the table's D call, TRBD1. TRBV12-2 is recorded as a pseudogene. Counting both end residues, the CDR3 totals 16 amino acids.

This rearrangement joins TRBV7-2 to TRBJ2-3; 11 nucleotides agree with TRBD2. Germline CDR1 is SGHTA and CDR2 is FQGNSA. With V trimmed by 5 bases and J by 0 bases, 10 bases remained unmatched. CDR3 length: 18 residues. This CDR3 is CASSPRLAGPLSTDTQYF. The CDR3 DNA follows: TGTGCCAGCAGCCCCCGACTAGCGGGGCCCCTAAGCACAGATACGCAGTATTTT.

The V gene is TRBV10-3, the J gene TRBJ1-1; no reliable D call. V dropped 2 bases and J dropped 1 base, with 5 bases sitting between them. There are 13 residues in the CDR3. Germline values: CDR1 ENHRY, CDR2 SYGVKD. CDR3 bases: TGTGCCATCAGTGAGATCAGGAACACTGAAGCTTTCTTT. Translating it yields CAISEIRNTEAFF.

This clone came up a few times. J is TRBJ1-2 and V is TRBV6-5, with D unresolved. This CDR3 region has 13 residues. Trimming shortened V by 6 bases and J by 0 bases, and 8 bases separated the two germline ends. The germline V gene encodes CDR1 MNHEY and CDR2 SVGAGI. This CDR3 reads CASRPPTNYGYTF. CDR3 sequence (DNA): TGTGCCAGCAGACCCCCAACTAACTATGGCTACACCTTC.

The J gene is TRBJ1-5, the V gene TRBV27; D gene unclear. V was cut by 4 bases and J by 3 bases, with 13 bases left in between. Per the germline V gene, CDR1 is MNHEY and CDR2 is SMNVEV (reference sequence). The CDR3 is 15 residues long. CDR3 in amino acids: CASSWSGRTNQPQHF. Here the CDR3 DNA reads TGTGCCAGCAGTTGGTCCGGTAGAACCAATCAGCCCCAGCATTTT.